This T cell receptor (beta chain) was recorded in a study of shared clonotypes between healthy human individuals. Study-wide results and limits: Shared clonotypes: roughly 4.5% naive CD4, about 4% naive CD8, 2.3% memory CD4, 0.4% to 0.45% memory CD8.

This was a deep-level run. Some clones are missing from TCRdb's copy, which holds only in-frame ones; the method was immunoSEQ multiplex PCR. The sample carries a few million clones, roughly 90% recorded once. Donors comprised healthy HIV-negative adults lacking recent acute infections or vaccinations. CDR3 length equals 15 residues. Per the germline V gene, CDR1 is MNHEY and CDR2 is SVGAGI. V shed 2 bases and J 2 bases; nucleotides not matched to a gene: 3. Worth noting for this clone: Its antigen is currently unknown.

The receptor was derived from a man between 18 and 29 years old in good health. Some clones in this sample may be carry-over from other donors' samples. Sequenced material: naive CD4+ T cells from PBMCs. Subset reported: CD45RA+ positively selected. The chain employs TRBV6-5 and TRBJ2-7; 10 bases align to TRBD1. In DNA, the CDR3 is TGTGCCAGCAGTTACCGGGGGACAGGGGCCTACGAGCAGTACTTC. Its protein product is CASSYRGTGAYEQYF.